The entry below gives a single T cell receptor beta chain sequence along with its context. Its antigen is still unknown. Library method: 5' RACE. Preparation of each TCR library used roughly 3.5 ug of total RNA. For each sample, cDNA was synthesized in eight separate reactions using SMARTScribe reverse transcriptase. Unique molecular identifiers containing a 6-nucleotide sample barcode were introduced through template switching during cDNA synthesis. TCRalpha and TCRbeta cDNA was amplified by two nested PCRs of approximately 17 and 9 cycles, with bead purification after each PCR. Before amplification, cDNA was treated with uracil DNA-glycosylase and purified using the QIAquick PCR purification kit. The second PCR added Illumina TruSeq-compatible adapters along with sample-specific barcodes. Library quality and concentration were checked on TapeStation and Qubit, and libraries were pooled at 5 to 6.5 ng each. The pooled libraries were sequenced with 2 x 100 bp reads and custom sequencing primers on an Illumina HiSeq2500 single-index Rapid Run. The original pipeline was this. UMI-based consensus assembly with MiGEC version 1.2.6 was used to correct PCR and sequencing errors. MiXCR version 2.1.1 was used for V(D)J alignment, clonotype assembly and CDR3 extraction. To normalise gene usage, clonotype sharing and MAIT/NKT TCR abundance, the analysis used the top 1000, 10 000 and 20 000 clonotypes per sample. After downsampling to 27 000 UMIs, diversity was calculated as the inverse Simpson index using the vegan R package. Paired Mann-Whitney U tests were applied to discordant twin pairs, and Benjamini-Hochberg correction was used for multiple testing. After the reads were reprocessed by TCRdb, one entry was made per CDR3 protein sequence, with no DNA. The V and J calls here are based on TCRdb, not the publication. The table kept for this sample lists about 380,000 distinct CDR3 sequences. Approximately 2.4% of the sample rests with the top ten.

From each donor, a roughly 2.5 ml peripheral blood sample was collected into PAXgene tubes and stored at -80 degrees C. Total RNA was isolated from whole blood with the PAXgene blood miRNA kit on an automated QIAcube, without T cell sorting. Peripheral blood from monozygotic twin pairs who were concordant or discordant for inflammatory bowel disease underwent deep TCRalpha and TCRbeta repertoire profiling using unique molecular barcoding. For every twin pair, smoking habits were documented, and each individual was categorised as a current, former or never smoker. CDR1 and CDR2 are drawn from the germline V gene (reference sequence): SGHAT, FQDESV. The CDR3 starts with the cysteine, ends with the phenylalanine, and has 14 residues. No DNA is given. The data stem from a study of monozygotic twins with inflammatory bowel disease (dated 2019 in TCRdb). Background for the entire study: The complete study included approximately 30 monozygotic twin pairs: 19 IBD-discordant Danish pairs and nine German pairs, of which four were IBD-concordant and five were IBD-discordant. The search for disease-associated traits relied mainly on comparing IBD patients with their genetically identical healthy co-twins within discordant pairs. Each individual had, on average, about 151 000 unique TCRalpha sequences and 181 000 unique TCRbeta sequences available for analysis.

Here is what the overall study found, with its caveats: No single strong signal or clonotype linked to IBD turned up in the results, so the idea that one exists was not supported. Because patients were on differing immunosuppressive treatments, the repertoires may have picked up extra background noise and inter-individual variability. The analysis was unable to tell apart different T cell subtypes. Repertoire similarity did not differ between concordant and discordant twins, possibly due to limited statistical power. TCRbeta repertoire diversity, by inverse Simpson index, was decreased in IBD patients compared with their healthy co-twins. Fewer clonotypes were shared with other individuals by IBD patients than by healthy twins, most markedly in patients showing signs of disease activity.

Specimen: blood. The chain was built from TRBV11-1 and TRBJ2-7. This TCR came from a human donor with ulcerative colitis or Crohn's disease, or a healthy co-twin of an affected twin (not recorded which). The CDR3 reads CASSQLDGTYEQYF.